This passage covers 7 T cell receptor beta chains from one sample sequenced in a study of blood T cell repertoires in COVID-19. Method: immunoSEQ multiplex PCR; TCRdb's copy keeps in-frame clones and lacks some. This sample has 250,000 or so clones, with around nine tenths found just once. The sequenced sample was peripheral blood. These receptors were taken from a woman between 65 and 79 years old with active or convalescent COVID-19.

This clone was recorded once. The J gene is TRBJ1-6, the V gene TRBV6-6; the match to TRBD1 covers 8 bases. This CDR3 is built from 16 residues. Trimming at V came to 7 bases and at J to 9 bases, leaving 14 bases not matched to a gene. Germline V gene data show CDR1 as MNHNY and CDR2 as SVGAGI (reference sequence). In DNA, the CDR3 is TGTGCCAGCATCCCAACGGCAGGGGGCGGTGGTTCACCCCTCCACTTT. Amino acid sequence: CASIPTAGGGGSPLHF.

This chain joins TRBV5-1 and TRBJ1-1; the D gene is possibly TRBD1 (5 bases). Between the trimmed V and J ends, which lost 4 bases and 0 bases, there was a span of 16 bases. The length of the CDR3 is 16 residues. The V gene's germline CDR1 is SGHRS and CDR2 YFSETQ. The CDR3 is CASSPSLRVVNTEAFF. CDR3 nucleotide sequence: TGCGCCAGCAGCCCCTCGCTCAGGGTGGTGAACACTGAAGCTTTCTTT.

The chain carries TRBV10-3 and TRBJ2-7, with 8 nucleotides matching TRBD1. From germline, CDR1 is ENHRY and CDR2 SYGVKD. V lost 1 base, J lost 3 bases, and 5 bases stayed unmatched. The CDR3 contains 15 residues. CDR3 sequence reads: CAISEYGQGRYEQYF. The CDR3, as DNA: TGTGCCATCAGTGAGTACGGACAGGGACGCTACGAGCAGTACTTC.

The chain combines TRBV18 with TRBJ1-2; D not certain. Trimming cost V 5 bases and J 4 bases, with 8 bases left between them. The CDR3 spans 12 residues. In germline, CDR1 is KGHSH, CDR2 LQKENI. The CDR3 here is CASSSTVYGYTF. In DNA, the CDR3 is TGTGCCAGCTCATCAACAGTCTATGGCTACACCTTC. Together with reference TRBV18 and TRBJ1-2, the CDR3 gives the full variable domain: NAGVMQNPRHLVRRRGQEARLRCSPMKGHSHVYWYRQLPEEGLKFMVYLQKENIIDESGMPKERFSAEFPKEGPSILRIQQVVRGDSAAYFCASSSTVYGYTFGSGTRLTVV.

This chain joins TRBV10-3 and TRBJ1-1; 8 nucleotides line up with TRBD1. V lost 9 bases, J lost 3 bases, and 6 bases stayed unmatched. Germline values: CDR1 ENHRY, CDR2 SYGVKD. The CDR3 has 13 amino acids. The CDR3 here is CAIQQGGDTEAFF. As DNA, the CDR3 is TGTGCCATTCAACAGGGGGGGGACACTGAAGCTTTCTTT.

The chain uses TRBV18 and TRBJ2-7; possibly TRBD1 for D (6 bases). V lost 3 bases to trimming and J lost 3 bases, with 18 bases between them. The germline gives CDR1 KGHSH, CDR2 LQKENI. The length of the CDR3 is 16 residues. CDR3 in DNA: TGTGCCAGCTCACCCCAACGCCGGACAGATATCTACGAGCAGTACTTC. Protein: CASSPQRRTDIYEQYF. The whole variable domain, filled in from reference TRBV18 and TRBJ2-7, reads NAGVMQNPRHLVRRRGQEARLRCSPMKGHSHVYWYRQLPEEGLKFMVYLQKENIIDESGMPKERFSAEFPKEGPSILRIQQVVRGDSAAYFCASSPQRRTDIYEQYFGPGTRLTVT.

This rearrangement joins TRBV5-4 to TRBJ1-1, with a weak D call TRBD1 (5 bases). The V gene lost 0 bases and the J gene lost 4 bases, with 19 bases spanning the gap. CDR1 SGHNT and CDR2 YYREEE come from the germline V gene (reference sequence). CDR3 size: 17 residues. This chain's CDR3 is CASSLGVGHRRATEAFF. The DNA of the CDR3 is TGTGCCAGCAGCTTGGGAGTGGGCCACAGGAGGGCCACTGAAGCTTTCTTT.